This T cell receptor (beta chain) was retrieved from a study of T cell responses to AZD1222 COVID-19 vaccine. Study-wide findings and caveats: Nearly half of unique spike-specific TCRs reportedly avoided B.1.351 and B.1.1.7 mutated regions. It was only six AZD1222 recipients who were seropositive at baseline. Once two AZD1222 doses were given, Spike-specific TCR breadth and depth went up.

Here immunoSEQ multiplex PCR was the method, and the copy in TCRdb shows in-frame clones only, minus some. The sample includes tens of thousands of clones, around 90% of them seen just once. Details on this clone: Its specificity is unknown.

The CDR3 length is 17 residues. The V gene end was trimmed by 0 bases and the J gene end by 2 bases; junction bases not matched to a gene: 10. Per germline, CDR1 SGHVS and CDR2 FQNEAQ. The sequence derives from an adult in good health. Sample: peripheral blood, taken on day 0 of MenACWY control vaccination. The V gene is TRBV7-8, the J gene TRBJ2-7; TRBD2 matches at 7 bases. The CDR3 region has the DNA TGTGCCAGCAGCTTAGCGGGGGGGGTAGGGACGGCCTACGAGCAGTACTTC. Translation gives CASSLAGGVGTAYEQYF.